This TCR beta chain stems from a study of beta chain features in type 1 diabetes. V was pared by 1 base and J by 5 bases, with 10 bases of the junction left unmatched. The CDR3 is 17 residues long. Germline V gene sequence: CDR1 KGHSH, CDR2 LQKENI. Whole-study results and caveats: Patients and controls would be equally affected if PCR favored shorter templates. Researchers report that Type 1 diabetes patients had moderately but significantly shorter TCRB CDR3s across all four CD4+ subsets. The question of HLA type influencing TCRB rearrangement was one that remained unresolved here. Naive, central memory and regulatory TCRB repertoires appeared more similar among patients than healthy donors.

Donors underwent one heparinised blood draw, 100 to 150 mL on average. With regard to this clone: Its antigen is as yet unknown.

Every isolated RNA sample was fully reverse transcribed, so sequencing captured expressed TCRB transcripts. TCRdb's table, derived via immunoSEQ multiplex PCR, lists solely in-frame clones and lacks some. The data hold a few hundred thousand clones, with over 9% observed a single time. This receptor was identified in a man aged 25-45 years with type 1 diabetes. The chain couples TRBV18 to TRBJ2-2; 7 bases fit TRBD1. Sequencing was done on a sample of central memory CD4+ T cells from blood. CDR3: CASSPQTSGTATGELFF. The DNA of the CDR3 is TGTGCCAGCTCACCACAAACTTCGGGGACAGCTACCGGGGAGCTGTTTTTT.